This T cell receptor beta chain is from a study of neoadjuvant anti-PD-1 for oral cavity cancer. Background on the study: Patients without progression received a fourth nivolumab dose around day 43, then surgical resection on days 50-56. Study outcomes and limitations: Each response group had just a few patients in TCR analyses. Higher pretreatment blood Treg/Th17 ratios correlated with higher pretreatment blood and lower post-treatment tumor TCRbeta clonality.

The method was immunoSEQ multiplex PCR; TCRdb's version includes in-frame clones alone and lacks a portion of them. The table lists about 68,000 clones, around 84% of them singletons. CDR1 SGHRS and CDR2 YFSETQ come from the germline V gene. The V and J ends lost 4 bases and 6 bases, in that order; junction bases with no gene match: 2. The CDR3 contains 13 residues. In its sample, this clone was seen once. As yet, its antigen is unknown. Time point of the sample: after neoadjuvant nivolumab, at surgical resection. The chain recombines TRBV5-1 with TRBJ2-4, with 9 bases aligning to TRBD1. The specimen comprised PBMCs, sampled after nivolumab (anti-PD-1) treatment. The clonotype was recovered from a person between 40 and 85 years old with oral cavity squamous cell carcinoma. The CDR3 nucleotides are TGCGCCAGCAGCCCGGGACAGGGAAACATTCAGTACTTC. Encoded protein: CASSPGQGNIQYF.